This is a list of T cell receptor beta chains from one sample in a study of Graves' ophthalmopathy and Graves' hyperthyroidism. Each CDR3 protein is one row after TCRdb ran MiXCR on the multiplex PCR reads. The profile shows about 740,000 distinct CDR3 sequences, approximately 40% of them singletons. The sequenced sample was peripheral blood. All receptors derive from an adult man with Graves' ophthalmopathy. Both conserved end residues are part of each CDR3. D genes are given only for firm matches.

D	J	V	CDR3
TRBD2	TRBJ2-7	TRBV7-3	CASSRGLAGAYTYEQYF
TRBD1	TRBJ1-3	TRBV20-1	CSAQGQGRNTIYF
TRBD1	TRBJ1-1	TRBV19	CASSILQGNTEASF
-	TRBJ2-7	TRBV7-9	CASSLARGQRTYEQYF
-	TRBJ2-5	TRBV24-1	CATSGWGETQYF
TRBD2	TRBJ2-5	TRBV7-3	CASSLGTSGGGQETQYF
-	TRBJ2-2	TRBV25-1	CASSEVFPAATGELFF
-	TRBJ2-5	TRBV15	CATSTVRERGETQYF
-	TRBJ2-7	TRBV7-9	CASSSGQYF
TRBD1	TRBJ1-1	TRBV15	CATSRLGGQVTEAFF
-	TRBJ1-4	TRBV14	CASSQFSDTATNEKLFF
-	TRBJ1-6	TRBV2	CASSEDWTPNSPLHF
-	TRBJ1-3	TRBV2	CASSEVRGSGNTIYF
-	TRBJ1-3	TRBV7-9	CASSLGGQGAGNTIYF
-	TRBJ1-2	TRBV20-1	CSASPGGGYTF
TRBD1	TRBJ2-7	TRBV7-9	CASSSNAGTGLAYEQYF
-	TRBJ2-5	TRBV7-8	CASSQYRLGPETQYF
-	TRBJ2-7	TRBV20-1	CSAEGVSGEQYF
TRBD1	TRBJ2-7	TRBV20-1	CSATGGSGSYEQYF
TRBD1	TRBJ2-7	TRBV12-3/TRBV12-4	CASSFVQGIYEQYF
TRBD1	TRBJ1-1	TRBV6-5	CASSNTGGNTEAFF
-	TRBJ2-7	TRBV9	CASSQDLSRNYEQYF
TRBD1	TRBJ2-7	TRBV20-1	CSARDLQGAYEQYF
TRBD1	TRBJ2-7	TRBV7-9	CASSPVGTGWYEQYF
-	TRBJ1-1	TRBV29-1	CSVENVGPDSTEAFF
-	TRBJ2-3	TRBV9	CASSVVGGTQYF
-	TRBJ2-7	TRBV2	CASSELAYTYEQYF
-	TRBJ1-2	TRBV2	CASSPSQGIYGYTF
-	TRBJ1-1	TRBV9	CASSVVAETGYNTEAFF
-	TRBJ1-6	TRBV5-8	CATRVHIYNSPLHF
TRBD1	TRBJ2-5	TRBV7-9	CASSFLQRDRALETQYF
-	TRBJ1-4	TRBV10-3	CAINPGGASEKLFF
-	TRBJ2-7	TRBV7-2	CASSWGEREQYF
-	TRBJ1-2	TRBV15	CATSRAKGLAYGYTF
-	TRBJ1-5	TRBV2	CATSAPGQIQPQHF
-	TRBJ1-2	TRBV2	CASSVLEGRGYTF
-	TRBJ2-7	TRBV14	CASSQGLGRDNYEQYF
TRBD1	TRBJ1-1	TRBV2	CASSGTGRNTQAFF
-	TRBJ2-7	TRBV7-2	CASSLKRHNQPPIEQYF
-	TRBJ2-2	TRBV10-3	CAISRSGGQDTGELFF
-	TRBJ1-1	TRBV29-1	CSVGTGTENTEAFF
-	TRBJ2-3	TRBV7-6	CASSFRGQRGTDTQYF
-	TRBJ1-6	TRBV25-1	CASSDSAGQNSPLHF
TRBD1	TRBJ2-6	TRBV10-2	CASSPGTAPLVTGANVLTF
-	TRBJ1-5	TRBV2	CAGSEARGNQPQHF
-	TRBJ1-1	TRBV10-3	CAISEQGSTTEAFF